Following are 15 T cell receptor beta chains from one sample sequenced in a study of shared clonotypes between healthy human individuals. Only CD45RO-negative cells positively selected for CCR7 counted as naive CD8 cells, so terminally differentiated effector memory CD45RA+ cells were excluded. The repertoire was sequenced with immunoSEQ multiplex PCR; TCRdb's copy has only in-frame clones and lacks some. Of 800,000 or so clones in the sample, about 96% were seen once. The specimen sequenced was naive CD8+ T cells sorted from blood. These receptors were taken from a man aged 25-45 years in good health.

This chain links TRBV5-5 with TRBJ1-1, with D tentatively TRBD1 (6 bases). The germline V and J ends were trimmed by 2 bases and 5 bases, with 10 bases remaining between them. CDR3 length: 13 amino acids. Germline V gene data show CDR1 as SGHKS and CDR2 as YYEKEE (reference sequence). CDR3 region: CASSFSGETEAFF. CDR3 DNA: TGTGCCAGCAGCTTTTCAGGGGAAACTGAAGCTTTCTTT. Filled out from reference TRBV5-5 and TRBJ1-1, the complete variable domain reads DAGVTQSPTHLIKTRGQQVTLRCSPISGHKSVSWYQQVLGQGPQFIFQYYEKEERGRGNFPDRFSARQFPNYSSELNVNALLLGDSALYLCASSFSGETEAFFGQGTRLTVV.

In this sample, this clone turned up once. The rearrangement uses TRBV7-9 and TRBJ2-7, with D perhaps matching TRBD1 (6 bases). The CDR3 contains 17 residues. V was shortened by 1 base and J by 4 bases, with 20 bases between the two germline ends. Germline values: CDR1 SEHNR, CDR2 FQNEAQ (reference sequence). CDR3: CASSLGKPGTPRYEQYF. For the CDR3, the DNA is TGTGCCAGCAGCTTAGGGAAACCCGGGACACCCCGTTACGAGCAGTACTTC.

The rearrangement uses TRBV27 and TRBJ2-1, with TRBD1 matching over 7 bases. The CDR3 extends over 15 amino acids. V dropped 5 bases and J dropped 4; count of bases not matched to a gene: 8. The germline CDR1 and CDR2 sequences are MNHEY and SMNVEV (reference sequence). The CDR3 nucleotides read TGTGCCAGCAGTGTGACAGGGAGTTTATACAATGAGCAGTTCTTC. This codes for CASSVTGSLYNEQFF.

V usage is TRBV30 and J usage is TRBJ2-2; unclear D gene. The CDR3 spans 12 residues. The germline V gene encodes CDR1 GTSNPN and CDR2 SVGIG (reference sequence). V lost 4 bases and J 4 bases, leaving 7 bases between the germline ends. In nucleotides, the CDR3 is TGTGCCTGGATTGTATCCACCGGGGAGCTGTTTTTT. As protein: CAWIVSTGELFF.

The rearrangement uses TRBV4-1 and TRBJ1-4; maybe TRBD1 (6 bases). Per germline, CDR1 MGHRA and CDR2 YSYEKL. Trimming removed 3 bases from V and 7 bases from J, with 12 bases in between. The CDR3 sequence is 14 residues long. Here the CDR3 reads CASSQDSWGEKLFF. CDR3 DNA sequence: TGCGCCAGCAGCCAGGACAGTTGGGGTGAAAAACTGTTTTTT.

The V and J genes are TRBV7-8 and TRBJ2-1, with D possibly TRBD1 on 6 matching bases. The ends were cut back, 3 bases at V and 4 bases at J, with 10 bases in the middle. The CDR3 is 14 residues long. Germline V gene lookup returns CDR1 SGHVS and CDR2 FQNEAQ. As DNA, the CDR3 is TGTGCCAGCAGCTTCTTGGACAGTTACAATGAGCAGTTCTTC. The encoded protein is CASSFLDSYNEQFF. The full variable domain, in which reference TRBV7-8 and TRBJ2-1 provide the parts outside the CDR3, is GAGVSQSPRYKVAKRGQDVALRCDPISGHVSLFWYQQALGQGPEFLTYFQNEAQLDKSGLPSDRFFAERPEGSVSTLKIQRTQQEDSAVYLCASSFLDSYNEQFFGPGTRLTVL.

This chain connects TRBV13 to TRBJ1-2, with unresolved D. The CDR3 consists of 16 residues. Germline V gives CDR1 PRHDT, CDR2 FYEKMQ (reference sequence). Between the trimmed V and J ends, which lost 4 bases and 8 bases, there was a span of 23 bases. CDR3 sequence reads: CASSYREAWTGEGYTF. In DNA form, the CDR3 reads TGTGCCAGCAGCTACCGGGAAGCGTGGACCGGCGAGGGCTACACCTTC. Full variable domain (remainder filled in from reference TRBV13 and TRBJ1-2): AAGVIQSPRHLIKEKRETATLKCYPIPRHDTVYWYQQGPGQDPQFLISFYEKMQSDKGSIPDRFSAQQFSDYHSELNMSSLELGDSALYFCASSYREAWTGEGYTFGSGTRLTVV.

V and J are TRBV27 and TRBJ1-1; D is possibly TRBD1 (6 bases). The CDR3 consists of 15 residues. V dropped 5 bases and J dropped 0 bases, with 13 bases sitting between them. Germline CDR1 MNHEY, CDR2 SMNVEV (reference sequence). Written as DNA, the CDR3 is TGTGCCAGCAGTATCGGGGGGCCCGTGAACACTGAAGCTTTCTTT. This gives the protein CASSIGGPVNTEAFF.

This clone was picked up one time. The V call is TRBV29-1, the J call TRBJ2-1; 7 positions agree with TRBD2. The CDR3 contains 14 residues. Germline trimming cut 5 bases from V and 2 bases from J; bases unmatched to any gene: 6. Germline V lookup: CDR1 SQVTM, CDR2 ANQGSEA. The CDR3 nucleotides read TGCAGCGTTTTGGGGGAGGGGACCTACAATGAGCAGTTCTTC. Its protein product is CSVLGEGTYNEQFF.

This chain uses TRBV29-1 with TRBJ2-3; D is ambiguous. Germline V gene sequence: CDR1 SQVTM, CDR2 ANQGSEA. V gave up 8 bases and J gave up 9 bases, with 9 bases separating them. The CDR3 length is 9 residues. CDR3 in DNA: TGCAGCCCTTACTCGACGCAGTATTTT. It codes for CSPYSTQYF.

The chain uses TRBV29-1 and TRBJ2-2, with a weak D call TRBD1 (5 bases). The CDR3 covers 14 residues. V was pared by 5 bases and J by 7 bases, with 17 bases between. In germline, CDR1 is SQVTM, CDR2 ANQGSEA. CDR3 protein: CSVLTTEIRGELFF. CDR3 nucleotides: TGCAGCGTTTTGACGACAGAAATCCGCGGGGAGCTGTTTTTT.

The CDR3 sequence: CASGLRPGELFF. CDR3 nucleotide sequence: TGTGCTAGTGGTTTGAGGCCCGGGGAGCTGTTTTTT. This chain connects TRBV12-5 to TRBJ2-2; no firm D call. The germline V gene encodes CDR1 LGHNT and CDR2 FRNRAP. V gave up 2 bases and J gave up 6 bases, with 4 bases separating them. The CDR3 sequence is 12 residues long.

The chain uses TRBV4-1 and TRBJ2-7, with D unclear. V gave up 0 bases and J gave up 5 bases, with 14 bases separating them. CDR1 and CDR2 from the germline V gene are MGHRA and YSYEKL. The CDR3 length is 15 residues. CDR3 loop: CASSQEERTYDEQYF. In nucleotides, the CDR3 is TGCGCCAGCAGCCAAGAAGAACGCACCTACGACGAGCAGTACTTC.

V and J are TRBV6-1 and TRBJ1-1; tentative D call: TRBD1 (5 bases). Germline V gene data show CDR1 as MNHNS and CDR2 as SASEGT. Trimming removed 2 bases at V and 0 bases at J, with 16 bases between. This CDR3 has 17 residues. The CDR3 loop reads CASSEFGPLGVNTEAFF. The CDR3 bases are TGTGCCAGCAGTGAATTCGGACCTTTAGGGGTGAACACTGAAGCTTTCTTT.

The chain combines TRBV5-1 with TRBJ2-2; no definite D call. CDR3 length: 12 residues. The V gene's germline CDR1 is SGHRS and CDR2 YFSETQ. Trimming took 4 bases from V and 11 from J, leaving 12 bases between them. The CDR3 DNA follows: TGCGCCAGCAGCCCTGACTCCCTAGAGCTGTTTTTT. The encoded protein is CASSPDSLELFF.